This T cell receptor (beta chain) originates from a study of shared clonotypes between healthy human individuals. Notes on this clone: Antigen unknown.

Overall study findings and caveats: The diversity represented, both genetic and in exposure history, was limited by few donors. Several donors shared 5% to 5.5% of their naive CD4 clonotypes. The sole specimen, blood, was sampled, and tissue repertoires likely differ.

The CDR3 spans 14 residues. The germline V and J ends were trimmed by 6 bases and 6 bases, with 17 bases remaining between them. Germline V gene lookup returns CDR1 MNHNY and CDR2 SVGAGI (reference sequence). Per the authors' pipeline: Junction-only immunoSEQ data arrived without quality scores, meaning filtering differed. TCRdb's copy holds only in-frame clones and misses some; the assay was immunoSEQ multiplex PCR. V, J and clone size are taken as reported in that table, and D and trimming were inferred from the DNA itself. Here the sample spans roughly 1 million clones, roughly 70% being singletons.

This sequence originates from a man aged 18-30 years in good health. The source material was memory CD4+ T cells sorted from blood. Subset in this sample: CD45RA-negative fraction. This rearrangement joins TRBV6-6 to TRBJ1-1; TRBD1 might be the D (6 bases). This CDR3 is CASSPPGATPEAFF. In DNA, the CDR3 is TGTGCCAGCAGCCCCCCAGGGGCGACCCCTGAAGCTTTCTTT.